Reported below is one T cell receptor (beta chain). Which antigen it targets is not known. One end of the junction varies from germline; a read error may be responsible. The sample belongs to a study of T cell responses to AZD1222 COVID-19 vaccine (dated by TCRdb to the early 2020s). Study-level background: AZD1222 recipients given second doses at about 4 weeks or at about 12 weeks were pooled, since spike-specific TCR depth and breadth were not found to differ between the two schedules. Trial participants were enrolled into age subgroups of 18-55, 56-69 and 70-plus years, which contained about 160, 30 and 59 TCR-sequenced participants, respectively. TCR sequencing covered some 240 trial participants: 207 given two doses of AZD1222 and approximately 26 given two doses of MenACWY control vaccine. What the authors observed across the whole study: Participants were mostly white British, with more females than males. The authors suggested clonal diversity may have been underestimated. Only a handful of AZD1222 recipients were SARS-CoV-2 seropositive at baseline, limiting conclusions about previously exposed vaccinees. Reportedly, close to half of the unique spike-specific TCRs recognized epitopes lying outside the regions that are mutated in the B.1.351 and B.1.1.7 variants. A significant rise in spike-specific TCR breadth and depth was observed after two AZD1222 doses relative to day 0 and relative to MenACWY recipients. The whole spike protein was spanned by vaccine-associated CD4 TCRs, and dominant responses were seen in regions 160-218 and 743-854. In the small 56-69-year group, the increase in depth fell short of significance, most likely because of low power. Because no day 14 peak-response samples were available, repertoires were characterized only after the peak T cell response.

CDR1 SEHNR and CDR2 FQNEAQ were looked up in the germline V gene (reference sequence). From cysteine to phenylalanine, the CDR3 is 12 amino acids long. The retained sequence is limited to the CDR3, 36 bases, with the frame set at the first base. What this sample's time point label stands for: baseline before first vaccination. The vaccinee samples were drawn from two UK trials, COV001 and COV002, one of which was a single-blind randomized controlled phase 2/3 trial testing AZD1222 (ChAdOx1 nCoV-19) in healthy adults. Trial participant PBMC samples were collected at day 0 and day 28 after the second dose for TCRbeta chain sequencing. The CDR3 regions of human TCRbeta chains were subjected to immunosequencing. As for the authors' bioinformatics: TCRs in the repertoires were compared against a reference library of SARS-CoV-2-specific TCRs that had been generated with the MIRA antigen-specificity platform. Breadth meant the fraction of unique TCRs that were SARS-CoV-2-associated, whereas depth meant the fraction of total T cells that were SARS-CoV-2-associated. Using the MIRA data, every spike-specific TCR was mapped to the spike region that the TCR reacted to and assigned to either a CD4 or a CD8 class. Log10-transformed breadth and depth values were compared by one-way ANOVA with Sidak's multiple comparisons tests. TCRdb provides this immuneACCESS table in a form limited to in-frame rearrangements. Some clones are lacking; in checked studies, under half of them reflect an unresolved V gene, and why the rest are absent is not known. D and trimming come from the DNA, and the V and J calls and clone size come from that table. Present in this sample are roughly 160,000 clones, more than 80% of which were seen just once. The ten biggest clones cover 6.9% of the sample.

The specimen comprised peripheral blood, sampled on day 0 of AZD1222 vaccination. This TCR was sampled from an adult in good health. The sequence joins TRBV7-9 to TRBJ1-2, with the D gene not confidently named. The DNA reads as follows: TGTGCCAGCAGCCCGCTCCTGTATCAACTGGACTTC. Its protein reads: CASSPLLYQLDF.